Each of the 27 T cell receptor delta chains below was sequenced from the same sample in a study of gamma-delta T cells after stem cell transplantation. TCRdb re-processed the RT-PCR reads using CATT. The table shows around 3,000 delta-chain clones, with approximately 1.5% occurring only once. Sequencing used gamma-delta T cells. These receptors were taken from a human donor. It is not recorded whose cells these are; they may come from a transplant donor.

By sample fraction, this clone is large. Different DNA sequences within this sample yield the same CDR3. This sequence joins TRDV2 and TRDJ1, with TRDD3 matching over 11 bases. The CDR3 extends over 16 amino acids. Trimming at V came to 8 bases and at J to 1 base, leaving 11 bases not matched to a gene. Germline CDR1 GEAIGNYY, CDR2 EKD. In nucleotides, the CDR3 is TGTGCCTCTTACGGGGTGGGGGATACGCTCACCGATAAACTCATCTTT. Protein product: CASYGVGDTLTDKLIF.

Turning to this clone: TCRdb attributes to this sequence the protein of a much larger clone, which differs from the DNA translation at residue 15; a read error is likely, and the protein displayed is translated from the DNA. This chain connects TRDV2 to TRDJ1, with TRDD3 identical over 11 bases. From germline, CDR1 is GEAIGNYY and CDR2 EKD. The CDR3 consists of 17 residues. In DNA form, the CDR3 reads TGTGCCTGTGACTTCCTGGGGGATACTCCGTACACCGATAAACCCATCTTT. It encodes CACDFLGDTPYTDKPIF.

This clone has a handful of counts. The protein TCRdb lists belongs to a much larger clone and differs from this DNA's translation at residue 9, which points to a read error; the protein shown is made from the DNA. V is TRDV2 and J is TRDJ3, with 10 bases aligning to TRDD3. This CDR3 is 20 amino acids long. V lost 1 base, J lost 0 bases, and 8 bases stayed unmatched. Germline CDR1 and CDR2: GEAIGNYY and EKD. The CDR3 DNA sequence: TGTGCCTGTGACACGACTGGGGGATGCTCGAGCTCCTGGGACACCCGACAGATGTTTTTC. Translated: CACDTTGGCSSSWDTRQMFF.

This clone ranks as large. Distinct nucleotide sequences in the sample also encode this CDR3. V usage is TRDV2 and J usage is TRDJ1; TRDD2 aligns across 9 bases. The CDR3 runs to 19 residues. J was trimmed by 4 bases and V by 0 bases; bases with no gene match: 17. Germline-derived CDR1 and CDR2 are GEAIGNYY and EKD. DNA of the CDR3: TGTGCCTGTGACACCCACCTTCCTACAATCCGTGGGGACTACGATAAACTCATCTTT. Encoded protein: CACDTHLPTIRGDYDKLIF.

On this clone: A far larger clone differs by one base, so this is likely a read error. This specimen includes other DNA sequences encoding the same CDR3. V usage is TRDV2 and J usage is TRDJ1; the match to TRDD3 covers 11 bases. The length of the CDR3 is 18 residues. Germline V gives CDR1 GEAIGNYY, CDR2 EKD. In DNA form, the CDR3 reads TGTGCCTGTGACAGTGTACTGGGGGATAAGGGGGACACTGATAAACTCATCTTT. This sequence encodes CACDSVLGDKGDTDKLIF.

Points on this clone: A far larger clone lies a single base away; this is likely a read error. V gene TRDV2 combines with J gene TRDJ1, with 10 positions matching TRDD3. This CDR3 contains 20 residues. Germline CDR1 and CDR2: GEAIGNYY and EKD. The V segment lost 3 bases and the J segment 1 base; nucleotides outside the gene matches: 19. The CDR3 DNA follows: TGTGCCTGTGACGCGGTCTATGGGGGGGATACGCGGGGGGCCACCGATAAACTCATCTTT. Its protein product is CACDAVYGGDTRGATDKLIF.

For this clone: The TCRdb protein, from a much larger clone, departs from this DNA's translation at residue 4, likely by read error; the protein shown derives from the DNA. The chain uses TRDV2 and TRDJ1; D remains unclear. This CDR3 spans 17 amino acids. Germline assignment: CDR1 GEAIGNYY and CDR2 EKD. The V end was cut by 6 bases, the J end by 3 bases, with 25 bases between. The CDR3 loop is CACNLLLNSIRADKLIF. CDR3 nucleotide sequence: TGTGCCTGTAACTTACTATTGAACTCCATCCGGGCCGATAAACTCATCTTT.

In this sample, this clone is large. Additional DNA sequences in this sample encode the identical CDR3. The chain carries TRDV2 and TRDJ1, with 8 bases lining up with TRDD3. Trimming cost V 3 bases and J 0 bases; bases outside gene matches: 8. From germline, CDR1 is GEAIGNYY and CDR2 EKD. The CDR3 has 16 amino acids. The CDR3 sequence is CACDGLGDPYTDKLIF. The CDR3 nucleotides are TGTGCCTGTGACGGGCTGGGGGACCCTTACACCGATAAACTCATCTTT.

By frequency in the sample, this clone is medium-sized. Other DNA sequences in this sample translate to the same CDR3. The V and J genes are TRDV2 and TRDJ1; D is tentatively TRDD2 or TRDD3 (6 bases each). CDR3 length: 19 amino acids. Germline V gives CDR1 GEAIGNYY, CDR2 EKD. V shed 1 base and J shed 5 bases, with 28 bases lying between them. The CDR3 nucleotides are TGTGCCTGTGACACTCTCACTCCTTCCGCTCATGGGGATGGGGATAAACTCATCTTT. It codes for CACDTLTPSAHGDGDKLIF.

As concerns this clone: A far larger clone lies a single base away; this is likely a read error. Other DNA sequences in this sample translate to the same CDR3. This chain joins TRDV2 and TRDJ1, with D unresolved. Trimming shortened V by 3 bases and J by 2 bases, and 12 bases separated the two germline ends. In germline, CDR1 is GEAIGNYY, CDR2 EKD. The CDR3 length is 14 residues. The CDR3 DNA sequence: TGTGCCTGTGACCTGACCGGGAGGACCGATAAACTCATCTTT. It encodes CACDLTGRTDKLIF.

Remarks on this clone: The TCRdb record carries a much larger clone's protein, which differs from this DNA's translation at residue 6; a read error is the likely cause, and the protein listed here is the DNA translation. The J gene is TRDJ1, the V gene TRDV2; 7 bases line up with TRDD3. CDR1 and CDR2 (germline): GEAIGNYY, EKD. This CDR3 is built from 15 residues. J lost 4 bases, V lost 6 bases, and 13 bases had no gene match. CDR3: CACFSPGDFGDKLIF. Written as DNA, the CDR3 is TGTGCCTGTTTTTCTCCGGGGGATTTCGGCGATAAACTCATCTTT.

As regards this clone: A far larger clone lies a single base away; this is likely a read error. CDR3 nucleotides: TGTGCCCGTGACCCTTTACTGGGGGATTCCACCGATAAACTCATCTTT. Amino acid sequence: CARDPLLGDSTDKLIF. This chain links TRDV2 with TRDJ1, with TRDD3 matching over 10 bases. CDR3 length: 16 amino acids. CDR1 GEAIGNYY and CDR2 EKD come from the germline V gene.

This clone is medium-sized (0.01 to 0.1%) in the sample. This may be a read error: a much more frequent sequence differs by one nucleotide. Other nucleotide sequences in the sample specify the same CDR3. V is TRDV2 and J is TRDJ1; 13 nucleotides align to TRDD3. Germline trimming cut 0 bases from V and 4 bases from J; bases unmatched to any gene: 13. This CDR3 region has 19 residues. The germline V gene encodes CDR1 GEAIGNYY and CDR2 EKD. This CDR3 reads CACDTGGLGDTPSGDKLIF. CDR3 in DNA: TGTGCCTGTGACACCGGAGGACTGGGGGATACGCCGTCCGGCGATAAACTCATCTTT.

This clone has more than one count but fewer than ten. The amino acid sequence in TCRdb belongs to a much larger clone and departs from this DNA's translation at residue 9, likely a sequencing read error; the sequence shown is translated from the DNA. This chain links TRDV2 with TRDJ1; possibly TRDD3 for D (6 bases). The CDR3 is 15 amino acids. Germline assignment: CDR1 GEAIGNYY and CDR2 EKD. V lost 3 bases, J lost 0 bases, and 13 bases lay in between. The CDR3 nucleotides read TGTGCCTGTGACTTAATGGATACCCACACCGATAAACTCATCTTT. It codes for CACDLMDTHTDKLIF.

Comments on this clone: It is likely a read error: a sequence one base away is far more abundant. At the DNA level, this CDR3 is encoded by other sequences in the same sample as well. This chain uses TRDV2 with TRDJ1; tentatively, D is TRDD3 (5 bases). Trimming took 0 bases from V and 0 from J, leaving 16 bases between them. This CDR3 contains 17 residues. In germline, CDR1 is GEAIGNYY, CDR2 EKD. Written as DNA, the CDR3 is TGTGCCTGTGACACCGTTGGGGTTGGATTATACACCGATAAACTCATCTTT. Translated, it gives CACDTVGVGLYTDKLIF.

In its sample, this clone was seen a few times. This DNA's translation and the protein TCRdb lists, from a much larger clone, do not match at residue 11, likely due to a read error; the protein shown is translated from the DNA. The chain combines TRDV2 with TRDJ1; D is ambiguous. The CDR3 totals 16 residues. Germline CDR1 is GEAIGNYY and CDR2 is EKD. V lost 3 bases, J lost 3 bases, and 19 bases lay in between. CDR3: CACDGLRGDEPDKLIF. The CDR3, as DNA: TGTGCCTGTGACGGCCTCCGAGGCGACGAGCCCGATAAACTCATCTTT.

In the case of this clone: A far larger clone is one nucleotide away, so this likely arose from a read error. Other DNA sequences in this specimen translate into the identical CDR3. This chain joins TRDV2 and TRDJ1; D is unclear. Trimming cost V 0 bases and J 5 bases, with 18 bases left between them. The CDR3 is 16 amino acids. Per germline, CDR1 GEAIGNYY and CDR2 EKD. The CDR3 nucleotides are TGTGCCTGTGACACCGTCACAGCGATGAAGGCTGATAAACTCATCTTT. It specifies CACDTVTAMKADKLIF.

This clone appeared a few times. With a far larger clone one base away, a read error is the likely cause. The chain uses TRDV2 and TRDJ1; 11 nucleotides align to TRDD3. The CDR3 spans 25 residues. In germline, CDR1 is GEAIGNYY, CDR2 EKD. The CDR3 is CACGTLNPPILGDKGPDRMTDKLIF. Written as DNA, the CDR3 is TGTGCCTGTGGCACCTTAAATCCTCCCATACTGGGGGATAAGGGACCAGACCGTATGACCGATAAACTCATCTTT.

On this clone itself: A read error is the likely source, as a far larger clone sits one nucleotide away. The identical CDR3 is also encoded by other nucleotide sequences in the sample. The chain couples TRDV2 to TRDJ1; 9 bases fit TRDD3. The germline V gene has CDR1 GEAIGNYY and CDR2 EKD. The length of the CDR3 is 16 residues. CDR3 sequence: CACDLLGDFNTDKLIF. The CDR3 DNA reads TGCGCCTGTGACTTACTGGGGGACTTCAACACCGATAAACTCATCTTT.

This clone was seen a handful of times. A far larger clone is just one base off, so this is likely a read error. Other DNA sequences in the sample encode the same CDR3. The chain employs TRDV2 and TRDJ1, with D unresolved. Germline V gene lookup returns CDR1 GEAIGNYY and CDR2 EKD. Between the trimmed V and J ends, which lost 0 bases and 0 bases, there was a span of 16 bases. The CDR3 has 17 residues. In DNA form, the CDR3 reads TGTGCCTGTGACACCGTCGGGGTCGGATTATACACCGATAAACTCATCTTT. Its translation is CACDTVGVGLYTDKLIF.

This clone was counted between two and nine times. This sequence is one base from a far larger clone and is likely a read error. The same CDR3 is also encoded by other DNA sequences in this sample. The DNA of the CDR3 is TGTGCCTGTGACTTACTGGGGGACTTCAACACCGATAAACTCATATTT. Amino acids: CACDLLGDFNTDKLIF. This chain uses TRDV2 with TRDJ1, with 9 bases fitting TRDD3. Germline V CDR1 and CDR2: GEAIGNYY, EKD. The CDR3 has 16 amino acids.

In its sample, this clone ranks as medium-sized. Other DNA sequences in this sample translate to the same CDR3. The CDR3 DNA follows: TGTGCCTGTGATACCGTACTGGGGGATACGAAGAACAGGGAACTCATCTTT. The encoded protein is CACDTVLGDTKNRELIF. The chain uses TRDV2 and TRDJ1; 13 positions agree with TRDD3. This CDR3 is built from 17 residues. The ends lost 4 bases at V and 9 bases at J; junction bases unmatched: 16. In germline, CDR1 is GEAIGNYY, CDR2 EKD.

Sample share makes this clone medium-sized. V gene TRDV2 combines with J gene TRDJ1, with TRDD3 matching over 11 bases. Germline V gene lookup returns CDR1 GEAIGNYY and CDR2 EKD. This CDR3 has 17 residues. Trimming removed 0 bases from V and 1 base from J; junction bases left unmatched: 6. The CDR3 region is CACDTVSGGYSTDKLIF. CDR3 DNA sequence: TGTGCCTGTGACACCGTTTCTGGGGGATACTCCACCGATAAACTCATCTTT.

This clone occurred a few times. TCRdb pairs this DNA with a much larger clone's protein that differs at residue 6, likely a read error; the protein shown was translated from the DNA. This rearrangement joins TRDV2 to TRDJ1, with a tentative D call TRDD3 (6 bases). CDR3 length equals 16 residues. Trimming stripped 4 bases from V and 1 base from J, with 18 bases between. Per germline, CDR1 GEAIGNYY and CDR2 EKD. CDR3 in amino acids: CACEYPGDLSTDKLIF. CDR3 nucleotide sequence: TGTGCCTGTGAGTATCCGGGGGACTTAAGCACCGATAAACTCATCTTT.

Note on this clone: A much more abundant neighbour one base away suggests this may be a read error. This rearrangement joins TRDV2 to TRDJ1; 13 nucleotides match TRDD3. The CDR3 is made up of 14 amino acids. CDR1 and CDR2 from the germline V gene are GEAIGNYY and EKD. The trim removed 3 bases at V and 13 bases at J, leaving 10 bases unmatched. The CDR3 coding sequence is TGTGCCTGTGACTCTCTACTGGGGGATACGGGACCCATCTTT. As protein: CACDSLLGDTGPIF.

This clone was observed a handful of times. The genes are TRDV2 and TRDJ1; the match to TRDD3 covers 11 bases. After removal of 0 bases from V and 6 bases from J, the junction contained 11 bases not matched to a gene. The CDR3 is 17 residues long. Germline V gives CDR1 GEAIGNYY, CDR2 EKD. The DNA of the CDR3 is TGTGCCTGTGACACCGTTGTACTGGGGGATAATAGCCATAAACTCATCTTT. Its protein is CACDTVVLGDNSHKLIF.

Ten or more counts support this clone. Since a far larger clone is one base different, this is likely a read error. The sample carries other DNA sequences with the same CDR3. J is TRDJ1 and V is TRDV2; D may be TRDD3 (6 bases). Germline V gene data show CDR1 as GEAIGNYY and CDR2 as EKD. This CDR3 region has 17 residues. The CDR3 nucleotides are TGCGCCTGTGACAAAGTGGGGGCTCCAGTTGTGACCGATAAACTCATCTTT. Its translation: CACDKVGAPVVTDKLIF.